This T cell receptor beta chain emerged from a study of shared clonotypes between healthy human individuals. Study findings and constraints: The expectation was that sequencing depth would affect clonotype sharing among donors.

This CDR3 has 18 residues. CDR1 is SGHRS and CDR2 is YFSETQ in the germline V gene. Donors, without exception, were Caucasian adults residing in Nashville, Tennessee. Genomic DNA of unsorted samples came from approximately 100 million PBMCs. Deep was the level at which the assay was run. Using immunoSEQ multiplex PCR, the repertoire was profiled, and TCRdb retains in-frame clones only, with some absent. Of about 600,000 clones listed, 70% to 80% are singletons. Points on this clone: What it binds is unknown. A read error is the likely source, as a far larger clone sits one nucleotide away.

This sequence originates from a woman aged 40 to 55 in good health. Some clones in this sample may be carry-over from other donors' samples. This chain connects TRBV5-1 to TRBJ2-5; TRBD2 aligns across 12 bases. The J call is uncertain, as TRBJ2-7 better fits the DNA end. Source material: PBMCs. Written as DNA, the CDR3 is TGCGCCAGCAGCTTGGTGGCTAGCGGGAGGGCCACTCCTTACGAGCAGTACTTC. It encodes CASSLVASGRATPYEQYF.